This T cell receptor (beta chain) was documented in a study of blood T cell repertoires in COVID-19. Study overall: The United States, Italy and Spain supplied acute and convalescent COVID-19 samples. T cells, B-cell-depleted T cells, or PBMCs provided the cDNA or gDNA that served as material.

Per the original methods: Using reference gene primer amplification, nucleated cell counts were estimated. Here immunoSEQ multiplex PCR was the method, and the copy in TCRdb shows in-frame clones only, minus some. The V and J calls and clone size are taken from that table; D and trimming were inferred from the DNA. The sample yields 190,000 or so clones, more than 85% seen once. The CDR3 totals 14 residues. With 2 bases clipped from V and 4 bases from J, the junction kept 1 base outside the gene matches. CDR1 and CDR2 (germline): MRHNA, SNTAGT. The V gene is TRBV6-4, the J gene TRBJ2-2; 7 bases map to TRBD1. The source of this sequence is a man aged 40-50 years with active or convalescent COVID-19. Sequencing was carried out using peripheral blood. DNA for the CDR3: TGTGCCAGCAGTGACAGGGACAGCACCGGGGAGCTGTTTTTT. Protein sequence: CASSDRDSTGELFF.